The clone carrying this TCR beta chain occurred a few times. This sample stems from a study of T-cell reconstitution after alpha-beta-depleted transplantation in children. Using unique molecular identifiers, the investigators prepared the TCRbeta library. TCRdb reanalysed the PCR reads using MiXCR and keeps one entry per CDR3 protein. The sample holds about 410,000 distinct CDR3 sequences, about 20% seen once. The input for sequencing was PBMCs from the stem cell graft donor, taken from the stem cell graft. The receptor was isolated from a human donor who donated a stem cell graft to a child with acute myeloid leukemia.

The CDR3 coding sequence is TGCAGTGCTAGTAGGAATGTTGAACGGGGCGTGGGAGCTTTCTTT. Translation gives CSASRNVERGVGAFF. V gene TRBV20-1 combines with J gene TRBJ1-1; D is possibly TRBD1 (5 bases). CDR3 length: 15 residues. V shed 3 bases and J shed 10 bases, with 24 bases lying between them. From germline, CDR1 is DFQATT and CDR2 SNEGSKA (reference sequence).